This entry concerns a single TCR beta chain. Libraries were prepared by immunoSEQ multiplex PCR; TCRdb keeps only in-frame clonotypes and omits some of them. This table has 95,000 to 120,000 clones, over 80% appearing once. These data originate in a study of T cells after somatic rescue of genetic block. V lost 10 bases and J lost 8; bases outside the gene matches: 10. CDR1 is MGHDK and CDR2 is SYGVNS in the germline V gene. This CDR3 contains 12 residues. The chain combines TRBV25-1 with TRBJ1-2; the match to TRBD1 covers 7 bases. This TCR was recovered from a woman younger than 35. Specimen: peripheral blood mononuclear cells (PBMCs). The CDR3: CATIGGGAGYTF. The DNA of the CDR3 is TGTGCCACCATAGGAGGGGGCGCCGGCTACACCTTC.